These T cell receptor beta chains were read from a single sample in a study of liver allograft versus peripheral blood T cells. TCRdb reprocessed the reads with MiXCR, giving one entry per CDR3 protein. The sample has about 6,600 distinct CDR3 sequences, roughly 17% seen once. These receptor sequences come from a human patient who had a liver transplant. Part of the T cells may come from the graft donor. Each CDR3 is given with its conserved first and last residue. A D gene is named only where the DNA matches it firmly. The size field is filled for only some rows; it gives once, few, many or a size class.

J,size,D,V,DNA,CDR3
TRBJ2-7,NA,NA,TRBV20-1,TGCAGTGTCGGGGGTACCTACGAGCAGTACTTC,CSVGGTYEQYF
TRBJ1-3,medium-sized,TRBD1,TRBV19,TGTGCCAGTAGTATATCCCCGACAGGGCACTCTGGAAACACCATATATTTT,CASSISPTGHSGNTIYF
TRBJ1-1,medium-sized,TRBD1,TRBV27,TGTGCCAGCAGTCGATCGGGGGACAGGGCCGTACGGAACACTGAAGCTTTCTTT,CASSRSGDRAVRNTEAFF
TRBJ2-2,few,NA,TRBV12-3/TRBV12-4,TGTGCCAGCAGTTTCCAGGGGAGCACCGGGGAGCTGTTTTTT,CASSFQGSTGELFF
TRBJ2-7,medium-sized,NA,TRBV20-1,TGCAGTGCAAGAGGGGGGGCCTTCTCCTACGAGCAGTACTTC,CSARGGAFSYEQYF
TRBJ1-4,medium-sized,TRBD1,TRBV28,TGTGCCAGCAGCCAGTCCCCTCCAGGGGGCCCTAATGAAAAACTGTTTTTT,CASSQSPPGGPNEKLFF
TRBJ2-2,medium-sized,NA,TRBV6-6,TGTGCCAGCAGTTACTCGACGGACACCGGGGAGCTGTTTTTT,CASSYSTDTGELFF
TRBJ2-2,medium-sized,NA,TRBV6-5,TGTGCCAGCAAATACCAGGGGTGGGGGACCGGGGAGCTGTTTTTT,CASKYQGWGTGELFF
TRBJ1-1,medium-sized,TRBD1,TRBV6-2/TRBV6-3,TGTGCCAGCAGTTACGGGGACAGGGTTACTGAAGCTTTCTTT,CASSYGDRVTEAFF
TRBJ1-2,NA,NA,TRBV4-1,TGCGCCAGCAGCCAAGATGGAAGGACTGGTGGCTACACCTTC,CASSQDGRTGGYTF
TRBJ1-1,medium-sized,NA,TRBV18,TGTGCCAGCTCACCCGACACGGGGGGGACTGAAGCTTTCTTT,CASSPDTGGTEAFF
TRBJ2-2,NA,TRBD2,TRBV10-3,TGTGCCATCAGCGGGGGGGCCGACACCGGGGAGCTGTTTTTT,CAISGGADTGELFF
TRBJ2-5,medium-sized,NA,TRBV19,TGTGCCAGTAGTATAGGGAGAGTGGGGACTGAAGAGACCCAGTACTTC,CASSIGRVGTEETQYF
TRBJ1-2,NA,NA,TRBV12-3/TRBV12-4,TGTGCCAGCAGTTGGGGGCTGGGGGGCTACACCTTC,CASSWGLGGYTF
TRBJ1-5,NA,NA,TRBV19,TGTGCCAGTACCCCCGGGCCTTACAATCAGCCCCAGCATTTT,CASTPGPYNQPQHF
TRBJ2-6,medium-sized,TRBD1,TRBV19,TGTGCCAGTAAGGTAGGGGGCTATTCTGGGGCCAACGTCCTGACTTTC,CASKVGGYSGANVLTF
TRBJ2-7,few,TRBD1,TRBV20-1,TGCAGTGCTAGAGATGGACAGGGGGCCGTCTACGAGCAGTACTTC,CSARDGQGAVYEQYF
TRBJ2-2,NA,NA,TRBV12-3/TRBV12-4,TGTGCCAGCAGCCGACAGGAAACAATCACCGGGGAGCTGTTTTTT,CASSRQETITGELFF
TRBJ1-2,medium-sized,TRBD1,TRBV19,TGTGCCAGTAAGATAGCAGGGGGGAGCGGCTACACCTTC,CASKIAGGSGYTF
TRBJ2-2,medium-sized,NA,TRBV13,TGTGCCAGCACCCCCAATGTAATTGCCCAGACCGGGGAGCTGTTTTTT,CASTPNVIAQTGELFF
TRBJ2-4,few,NA,TRBV19,TGTGCCAGTAGTATACGCGGAACCACTACGAACATTCAGTACTTC,CASSIRGTTTNIQYF
TRBJ2-4,NA,NA,TRBV20-1,TGCAGTGCTAGAGGAACCAAAAACATTCAGTACTTC,CSARGTKNIQYF
TRBJ2-2,many,NA,TRBV12-3/TRBV12-4,TGTGCCAGCAGCTCGACAGCGACCGCGAACACCGGGGAGCTGTTTTTT,CASSSTATANTGELFF
TRBJ2-3,medium-sized,NA,TRBV6-5,TGTGCCAGCAGTTACTCGAGAGTTCCCCCGACAGATACGCAGTATTTT,CASSYSRVPPTDTQYF
TRBJ2-7,NA,NA,TRBV3-1,TGTGCCAGCAGCCCCTTGTTTGGGCTTGCCTACGAGCAGTACTTC,CASSPLFGLAYEQYF
TRBJ2-1,medium-sized,TRBD1,TRBV6-6,TGTGCCAGCAGTCGACAGGGGATGGGCAATGAGCAGTTCTTC,CASSRQGMGNEQFF
TRBJ2-6,medium-sized,TRBD2,TRBV5-6,TGTGCCAGCAGCCCGGGACTAGCGGGAGCTGGGGCCAACGTCCTGACTTTC,CASSPGLAGAGANVLTF
TRBJ1-1,few,NA,TRBV6-2/TRBV6-3,TGTGCCAGCAGCTTCGTGGCCACTGAAGCTTTCTTT,CASSFVATEAFF
TRBJ1-5,NA,TRBD1,TRBV18,TGTGCCAGCTCACCCCCGGGACAGGGACCCCAGCCCCAGCATTTT,CASSPPGQGPQPQHF
TRBJ2-1,medium-sized,TRBD2,TRBV24-1,TGTGCCACCAGTGAACGACTAGCCTGGAACAATGAGCAGTTCTTC,CATSERLAWNNEQFF
TRBJ2-3,few,NA,TRBV20-1,TGCAGTGTGGGGGGAGTGGTAGATACGCAGTATTTT,CSVGGVVDTQYF
TRBJ1-2,NA,NA,TRBV14,TGTGCCAGCAGCCAAGATTTGACTCCGGGGCTCTACTATGGCTACACCTTC,CASSQDLTPGLYYGYTF
TRBJ2-1,medium-sized,NA,TRBV6-6,TGTGCCAGCAGTTACTCGAACGGGGATATCAATGAGCAGTTCTTC,CASSYSNGDINEQFF
TRBJ1-2,medium-sized,NA,TRBV18,TGTGCCAGCTCCCCACTGGGGGGGCCTGATGGCTACACCTTC,CASSPLGGPDGYTF
TRBJ2-6,few,NA,TRBV12-3/TRBV12-4,TGTGCCAGCATTTTACAGGGCGCTGGGGCCAACGTCCTGACTTTC,CASILQGAGANVLTF
TRBJ2-7,NA,NA,TRBV12-3/TRBV12-4,TGTGCCAGCAGTTTTTTAATAGGATCATCCTACGAGCAGTACTTC,CASSFLIGSSYEQYF
TRBJ2-3,few,NA,TRBV5-6,TGTGCCAGCAGTCGCCAGGGTCCTAATACGCAGTATTTT,CASSRQGPNTQYF
TRBJ1-5,many,TRBD1,TRBV28,TGTGCCAGCAGTTTGGACAGGGCATATAGCAATCAGCCCCAGCATTTT,CASSLDRAYSNQPQHF
TRBJ1-1,NA,NA,TRBV27,TGTGCCAGCAGTTACAACGCCCCGTTTAGGGGAGGCACTGAAGCTTTCTTT,CASSYNAPFRGGTEAFF
TRBJ2-3,few,TRBD2,TRBV6-6,TGTGCCAGCAGCCAAGGGACTAGCGGGGGCACAGATACGCAGTATTTT,CASSQGTSGGTDTQYF
TRBJ1-2,few,NA,TRBV28,TGTGCCAGCCTTTTGGGGGCCGGCTATGGCTACACCTTC,CASLLGAGYGYTF
TRBJ2-1,medium-sized,TRBD1,TRBV18,TGTGCCAGCTCACGGGATCTTAGACAGGGTTACAATGAGCAGTTCTTC,CASSRDLRQGYNEQFF
TRBJ2-3,medium-sized,TRBD1,TRBV6-1,TGTGCCAGCAGTGAGGGGACAGGCTACACAGATACGCAGTATTTT,CASSEGTGYTDTQYF
TRBJ2-3,medium-sized,TRBD2,TRBV27,TGTGCCAGCAGCGACGCCCATGGACTAGCGGGAGTTCTAACAGATACGCAGTATTTT,CASSDAHGLAGVLTDTQYF
TRBJ1-5,NA,NA,TRBV27,TGTGCCAGCAGTTTTGCGGGGGAGGGTCAGCCCCAGCATTTT,CASSFAGEGQPQHF
TRBJ2-1,medium-sized,TRBD2,TRBV10-3,TGTGCCATCAGTGAGCCGGGACTAGGAAGAGGTAATGAGCAGTTCTTC,CAISEPGLGRGNEQFF
TRBJ2-1,NA,NA,TRBV20-1,TGCAGTGCCATAGACCAGCCGAGTTCTAATGAGCAGTTCTTC,CSAIDQPSSNEQFF